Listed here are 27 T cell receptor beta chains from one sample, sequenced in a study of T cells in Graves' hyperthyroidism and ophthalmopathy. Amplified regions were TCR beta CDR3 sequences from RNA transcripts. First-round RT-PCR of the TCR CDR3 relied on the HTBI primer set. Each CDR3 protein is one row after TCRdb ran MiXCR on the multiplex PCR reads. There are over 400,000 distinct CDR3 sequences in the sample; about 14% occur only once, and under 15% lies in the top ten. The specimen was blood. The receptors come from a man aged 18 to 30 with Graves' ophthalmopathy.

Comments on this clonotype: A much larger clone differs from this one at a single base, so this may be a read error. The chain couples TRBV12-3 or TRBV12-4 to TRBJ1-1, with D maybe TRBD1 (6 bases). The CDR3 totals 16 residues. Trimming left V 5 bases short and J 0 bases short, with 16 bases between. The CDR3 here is CASSHFGQWLNTEAFF. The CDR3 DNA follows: TGTGCCAGCAGTCACTTTGGACAGTGGTTGAACACTGAAGCTTTCTTT.

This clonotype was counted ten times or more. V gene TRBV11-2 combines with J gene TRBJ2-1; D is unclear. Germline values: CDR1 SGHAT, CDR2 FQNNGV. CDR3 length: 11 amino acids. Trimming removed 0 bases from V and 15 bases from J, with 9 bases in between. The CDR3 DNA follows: TGTGCCAGCAGCTTAGATACGGCGCGGTTCTTC. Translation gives CASSLDTARFF.

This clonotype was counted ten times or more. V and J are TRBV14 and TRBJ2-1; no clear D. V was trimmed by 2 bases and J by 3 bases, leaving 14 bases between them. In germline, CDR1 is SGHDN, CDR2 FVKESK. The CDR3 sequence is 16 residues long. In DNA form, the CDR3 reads TGTGCCAGCAGCCAACCCTCCCGGGCCAGCTACAATGAGCAGTTCTTC. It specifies CASSQPSRASYNEQFF.

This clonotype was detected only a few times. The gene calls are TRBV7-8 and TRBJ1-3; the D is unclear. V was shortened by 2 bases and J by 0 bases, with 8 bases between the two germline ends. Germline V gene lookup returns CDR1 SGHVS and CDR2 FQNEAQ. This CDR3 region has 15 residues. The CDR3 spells CASSLNPDSGNTIYF. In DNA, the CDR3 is TGTGCCAGCAGCTTAAATCCGGACTCTGGAAACACCATATATTTT. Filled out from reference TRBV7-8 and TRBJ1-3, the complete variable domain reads GAGVSQSPRYKVAKRGQDVALRCDPISGHVSLFWYQQALGQGPEFLTYFQNEAQLDKSGLPSDRFFAERPEGSVSTLKIQRTQQEDSAVYLCASSLNPDSGNTIYFGEGSWLTVV.

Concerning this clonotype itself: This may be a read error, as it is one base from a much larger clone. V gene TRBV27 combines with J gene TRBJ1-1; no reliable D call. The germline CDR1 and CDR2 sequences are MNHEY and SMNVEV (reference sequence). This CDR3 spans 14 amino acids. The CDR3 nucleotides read TGCGCCAGCAGCCTGGGTAGGATCTTCACTGAAGCTTTCTTT. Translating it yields CASSLGRIFTEAFF.

CDR3 DNA sequence: TGTGCCAGCAGTTTCTGGACGCGGGATAGCAATCAGCCCCAGCATTTT. This encodes CASSFWTRDSNQPQHF. The chain combines TRBV6-1 with TRBJ1-5; no clear D gene. This CDR3 contains 16 residues. Trimming left V 5 bases short and J 0 bases short, with 14 bases between. Germline-derived CDR1 and CDR2 are MNHNS and SASEGT.

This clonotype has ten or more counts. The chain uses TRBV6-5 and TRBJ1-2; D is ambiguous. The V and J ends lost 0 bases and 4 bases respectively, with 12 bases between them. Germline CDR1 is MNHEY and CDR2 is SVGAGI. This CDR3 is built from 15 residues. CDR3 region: CASSYSTAGGYGYTF. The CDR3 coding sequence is TGTGCCAGCAGTTACTCGACCGCGGGTGGCTATGGCTACACCTTC.

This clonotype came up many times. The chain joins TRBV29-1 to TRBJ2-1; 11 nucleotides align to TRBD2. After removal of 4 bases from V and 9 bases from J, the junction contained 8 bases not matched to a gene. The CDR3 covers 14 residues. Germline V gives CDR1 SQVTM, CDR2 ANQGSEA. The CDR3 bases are TGCAGCGTTGCTGACCCTAGCGGGAGGAGTGAGCAGTTCTTC. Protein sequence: CSVADPSGRSEQFF.

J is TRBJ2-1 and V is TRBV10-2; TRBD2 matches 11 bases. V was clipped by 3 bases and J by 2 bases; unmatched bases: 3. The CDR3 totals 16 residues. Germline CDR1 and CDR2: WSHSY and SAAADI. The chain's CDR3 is CASSDPSGGTYNEQFF. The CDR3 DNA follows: TGCGCCAGCAGTGACCCTAGCGGGGGGACCTACAATGAGCAGTTCTTC.

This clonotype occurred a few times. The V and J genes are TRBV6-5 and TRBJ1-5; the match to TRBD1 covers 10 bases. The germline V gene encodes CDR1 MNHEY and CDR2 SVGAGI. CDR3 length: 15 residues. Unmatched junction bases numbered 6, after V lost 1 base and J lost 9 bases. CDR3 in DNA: TGTGCCAGCAGTTACTACCCGGGACAGGGGCTGCCCCAGCATTTT. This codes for CASSYYPGQGLPQHF.

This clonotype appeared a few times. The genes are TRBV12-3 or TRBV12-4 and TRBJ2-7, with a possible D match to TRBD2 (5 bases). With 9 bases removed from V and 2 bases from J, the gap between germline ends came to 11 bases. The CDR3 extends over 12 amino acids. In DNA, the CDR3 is TGTGCCAGTGGGCCCGGGGCCTACGAGCAGTACTTC. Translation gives CASGPGAYEQYF.

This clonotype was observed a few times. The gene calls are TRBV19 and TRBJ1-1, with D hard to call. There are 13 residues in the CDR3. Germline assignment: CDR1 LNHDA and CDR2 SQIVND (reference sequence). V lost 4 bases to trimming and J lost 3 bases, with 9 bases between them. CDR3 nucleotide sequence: TGTGCCAGTAGTAAATGGAGTCACACTGAAGCTTTCTTT. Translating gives CASSKWSHTEAFF.

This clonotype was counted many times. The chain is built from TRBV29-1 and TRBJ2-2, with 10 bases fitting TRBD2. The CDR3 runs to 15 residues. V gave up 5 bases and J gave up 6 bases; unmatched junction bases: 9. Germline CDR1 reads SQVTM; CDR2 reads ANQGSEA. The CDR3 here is CSVSGGAVLAGELFF. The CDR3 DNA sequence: TGCAGCGTTAGCGGGGGGGCCGTTCTGGCCGGGGAGCTGTTTTTT.

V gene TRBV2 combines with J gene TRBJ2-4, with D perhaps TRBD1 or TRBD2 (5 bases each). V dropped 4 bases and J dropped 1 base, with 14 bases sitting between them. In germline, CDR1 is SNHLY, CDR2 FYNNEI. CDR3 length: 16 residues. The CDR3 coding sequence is TGTGCCAGCAGTGCCACGTCAGGGAGCGCCAAAAACATTCAGTACTTC. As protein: CASSATSGSAKNIQYF.

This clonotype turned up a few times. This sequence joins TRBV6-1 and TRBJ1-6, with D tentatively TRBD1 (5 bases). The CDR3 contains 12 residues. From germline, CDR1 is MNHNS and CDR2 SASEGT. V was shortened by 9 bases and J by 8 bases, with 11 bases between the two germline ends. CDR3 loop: CASRQYDSPLHF. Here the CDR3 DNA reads TGTGCCAGTAGACAGTATGATTCACCCCTCCACTTT.

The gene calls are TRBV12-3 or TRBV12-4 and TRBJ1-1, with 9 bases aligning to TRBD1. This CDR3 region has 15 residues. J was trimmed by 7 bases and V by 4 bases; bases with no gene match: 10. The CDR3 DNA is TGTGCCAGCAGTTGGGTAACAGGGGGCATTAGTGAAGCTTTCTTT. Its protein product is CASSWVTGGISEAFF.

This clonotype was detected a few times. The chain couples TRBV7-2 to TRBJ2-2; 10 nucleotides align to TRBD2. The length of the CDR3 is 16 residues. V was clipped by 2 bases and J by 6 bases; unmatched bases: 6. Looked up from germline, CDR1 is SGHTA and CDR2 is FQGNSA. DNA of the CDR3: TGTGCCAGCAGCTTATCCGGACTAGCGGTCCCCGGGGAGCTGTTTTTT. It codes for CASSLSGLAVPGELFF.

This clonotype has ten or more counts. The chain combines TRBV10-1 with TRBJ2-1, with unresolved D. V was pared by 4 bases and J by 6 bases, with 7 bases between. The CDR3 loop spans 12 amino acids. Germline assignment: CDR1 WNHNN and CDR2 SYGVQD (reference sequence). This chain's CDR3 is CASSGQSNEQFF. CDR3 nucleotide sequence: TGCGCCAGCAGTGGCCAGAGCAATGAGCAGTTCTTC.

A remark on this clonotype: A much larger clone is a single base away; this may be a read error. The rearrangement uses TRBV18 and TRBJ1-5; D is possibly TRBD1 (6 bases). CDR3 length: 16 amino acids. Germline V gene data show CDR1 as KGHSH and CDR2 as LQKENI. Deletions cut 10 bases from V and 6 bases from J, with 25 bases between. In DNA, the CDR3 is TGTGCCAACTCGCTCGAAACCGGGACACTTTCTCAGCCCCAGCATTTT. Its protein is CANSLETGTLSQPQHF.

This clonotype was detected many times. In DNA, the CDR3 is TGTGCCTGGAGTGTAGGGGATTGGAACACCATATATTTT. The encoded protein is CAWSVGDWNTIYF. The chain joins TRBV30 to TRBJ1-3, with D possibly TRBD1 on 5 matching bases. Trimming stripped 0 bases from V and 7 bases from J, with 10 bases between. Germline CDR1 GTSNPN, CDR2 SVGIG (reference sequence). The CDR3 spans 13 residues.

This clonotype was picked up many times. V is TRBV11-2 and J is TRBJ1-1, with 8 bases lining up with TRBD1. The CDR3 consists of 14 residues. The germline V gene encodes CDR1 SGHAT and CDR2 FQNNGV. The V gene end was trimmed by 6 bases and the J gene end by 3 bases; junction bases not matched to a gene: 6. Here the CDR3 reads CASSSGGADTEAFF. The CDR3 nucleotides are TGTGCCAGCAGTTCAGGGGGCGCGGACACTGAAGCTTTCTTT.

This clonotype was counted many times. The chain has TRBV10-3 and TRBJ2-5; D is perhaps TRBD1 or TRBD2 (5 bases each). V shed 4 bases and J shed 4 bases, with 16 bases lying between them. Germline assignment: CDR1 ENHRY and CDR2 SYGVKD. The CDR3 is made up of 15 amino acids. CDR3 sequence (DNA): TGTGCCATCAGTGCGTCTAGGGGAGCGGCAGAGACCCAGTACTTC. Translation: CAISASRGAAETQYF.

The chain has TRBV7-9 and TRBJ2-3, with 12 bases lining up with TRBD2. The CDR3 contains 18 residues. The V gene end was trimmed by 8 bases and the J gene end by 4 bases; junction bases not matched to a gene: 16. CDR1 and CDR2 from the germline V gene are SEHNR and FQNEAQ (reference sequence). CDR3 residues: CASRSPLTSGGPADTQYF. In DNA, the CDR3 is TGTGCCAGCCGCTCCCCTCTGACTAGCGGGGGTCCGGCAGATACGCAGTATTTT.

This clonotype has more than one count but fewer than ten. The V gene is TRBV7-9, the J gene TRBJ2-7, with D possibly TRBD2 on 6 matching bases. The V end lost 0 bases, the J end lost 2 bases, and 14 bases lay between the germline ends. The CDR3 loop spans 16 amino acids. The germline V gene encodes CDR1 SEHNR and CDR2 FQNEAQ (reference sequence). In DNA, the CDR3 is TGTGCCAGCAGCTTAGCAAGGGCAGGGAGGCCCTACGAGCAGTACTTC. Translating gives CASSLARAGRPYEQYF.

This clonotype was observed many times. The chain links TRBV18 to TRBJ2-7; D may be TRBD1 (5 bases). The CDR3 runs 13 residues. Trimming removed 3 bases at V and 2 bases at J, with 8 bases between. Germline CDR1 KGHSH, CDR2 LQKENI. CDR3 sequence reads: CASSPDRTYEQYF. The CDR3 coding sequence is TGTGCCAGCTCACCCGACAGAACCTACGAGCAGTACTTC.

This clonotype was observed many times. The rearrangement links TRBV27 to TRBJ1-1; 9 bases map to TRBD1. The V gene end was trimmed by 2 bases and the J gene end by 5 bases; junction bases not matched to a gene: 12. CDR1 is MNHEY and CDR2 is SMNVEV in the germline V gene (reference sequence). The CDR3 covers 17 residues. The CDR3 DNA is TGTGCCAGCAGTTTAGTGTCGGAACAGGGGGCAAGGACTGAAGCTTTCTTT. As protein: CASSLVSEQGARTEAFF.

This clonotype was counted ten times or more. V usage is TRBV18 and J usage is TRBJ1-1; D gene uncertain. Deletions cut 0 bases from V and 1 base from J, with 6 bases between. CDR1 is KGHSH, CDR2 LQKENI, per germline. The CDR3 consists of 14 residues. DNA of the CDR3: TGTGCCAGCTCACCACCTCCGGGGAACACTGAAGCTTTCTTT. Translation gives CASSPPPGNTEAFF. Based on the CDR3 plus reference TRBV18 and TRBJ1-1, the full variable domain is NAGVMQNPRHLVRRRGQEARLRCSPMKGHSHVYWYRQLPEEGLKFMVYLQKENIIDESGMPKERFSAEFPKEGPSILRIQQVVRGDSAAYFCASSPPPGNTEAFFGQGTRLTVV.